These T cell receptor beta chains were read from a single sample in a study of shared clonotypes between healthy human individuals. The assay was immunoSEQ multiplex PCR, and TCRdb's table has in-frame clones only and misses some. The data hold 2.3 million or so clones, with 93% observed a single time. Sequenced input: naive CD4+ T cells from PBMCs. The receptors stem from a man between 18 and 35 years old in good health. Some clones in this sample may be carry-over from other donors' samples. Each CDR3 is given with its conserved first and last residue. A D gene is named only where the DNA matches it firmly. Rows give clone size only sometimes, using once, few, many, or a class for an expanded clone.

TRBD2,TRBJ2-1,NA,TRBV5-1,TGCGCCAGCAGCTGGGGGACTATAGAGACTCGTTACAATGAGCAGTTCTTC,CASSWGTIETRYNEQFF
NA,TRBJ1-2,NA,TRBV28,TGTGCCAGCAGTTTACCCGGGGGGGGGCCTGCCTATGGCTACACCTTC,CASSLPGGGPAYGYTF
NA,TRBJ1-5,NA,TRBV4-3,TGCGCCAGCAGCCTTCCGAGGGCCGCTGGGGATCAGCCCCAGCATTTT,CASSLPRAAGDQPQHF
NA,TRBJ1-1,NA,TRBV7-9,TGTGCCAGCAGCTTCGCAGAAACGCGTGAAGCTTTCTTT,CASSFAETREAFF
NA,TRBJ1-4,NA,TRBV30,TGTGCCTCCTTCGGCGAAAAACTGTTTTTT,CASFGEKLFF
TRBD2,TRBJ2-7,NA,TRBV7-2,TGTGCCAGCAGCCAAAGGATGACTAGCGATATTTCCTCCTACGAGCAGTACTTC,CASSQRMTSDISSYEQYF
TRBD2,TRBJ2-7,NA,TRBV11-3,TGTGCCAGCAGCTTGCGAGGCCTAGCGGATGTAACCTACTACGAGCAGTACTTC,CASSLRGLADVTYYEQYF
TRBD2,TRBJ2-2,few,TRBV27,TGTGCCAGCAGTCCCGGACTAGTGGGCGGGGAGCTGTTTTTT,CASSPGLVGGELFF
TRBD1,TRBJ1-1,NA,TRBV6-5,TGTGCCAGCAGGATAGGGGGCTTGAGCACTGAAGCTTTCTTT,CASRIGGLSTEAFF
TRBD2,TRBJ2-3,NA,TRBV5-1,TGCGCCAGCAGCCCAGGACTAGCTCTCACAGATACGCAGTATTTT,CASSPGLALTDTQYF
NA,TRBJ1-5,once,TRBV4-3,TGCGCCAGCAGCCGAGGCCTGGGGGATCAGCCCCAGCATTTT,CASSRGLGDQPQHF
NA,TRBJ2-3,NA,TRBV4-1,TGCGCCAGCAGCCAAGAAGGACAACTACGCACAGATACGCAGTATTTT,CASSQEGQLRTDTQYF
NA,TRBJ2-1,NA,TRBV6-6,TGTGCCAGCAATAGGGACTCCATAGACAATGAGCAGTTCTTC,CASNRDSIDNEQFF
TRBD2,TRBJ2-1,NA,TRBV5-4,TGTGCCAGCAGCTTGGATGGCCTAGCGGGGACCTACAATGAGCAGTTCTTC,CASSLDGLAGTYNEQFF
NA,TRBJ1-2,once,TRBV5-1,TGCGCCAGCAGCTTGGGGAGAAATGGCTACACCTTC,CASSLGRNGYTF
NA,TRBJ1-2,NA,TRBV29-1,TGCAGCGTTGCCCCTCTAGGGGTAGCTAACTATGGCTACACCTTC,CSVAPLGVANYGYTF
NA,TRBJ2-6,NA,TRBV5-1,TGCGCCAGCAGCTTTCTCTCCCCCACTGGGGCCAACGTCCTGACTTTC,CASSFLSPTGANVLTF
NA,TRBJ1-1,few,TRBV15,TGTGCCACCAGCAGAGACTGGGGTCTGAACACTGAAGCTTTCTTT,CATSRDWGLNTEAFF
NA,TRBJ2-1,NA,TRBV7-9,TGTGCCAGCAGCCGAGGGGGGGCTATGAATGAGCAGTTCTTC,CASSRGGAMNEQFF
NA,TRBJ2-3,NA,TRBV18,TGTGCCAGCTCGCCACAGAGGCGGAGCACAGATACGCAGTATTTT,CASSPQRRSTDTQYF
NA,TRBJ1-1,NA,TRBV7-9,TGTGCCAGCAGCCGCACGGGCCGGTACACTGAAGCTTTCTTT,CASSRTGRYTEAFF
NA,TRBJ1-2,NA,TRBV9,TGTGCCAGCAGCGTAGAGAGCTATGGCTACACCTTC,CASSVESYGYTF
TRBD2,TRBJ2-7,NA,TRBV7-2,TGTGCCAGCAGCTTAGAGACTAGCGGGATTTACGAGCAGTACTTC,CASSLETSGIYEQYF
NA,TRBJ1-5,NA,TRBV5-6,TGTGCCAGCAGCTTGGGCTCTCAGGACACCCTCCATTTT,CASSLGSQDTLHF
NA,TRBJ1-3,NA,TRBV6-5,TGTGCCAGCAGTCCTCACAGGGAAGCGGGAAACACCATATATTTT,CASSPHREAGNTIYF
NA,TRBJ1-5,NA,TRBV15,TGTGCCACCAGCAGACAAGGGGGGAATCAGCCCCAGCATTTT,CATSRQGGNQPQHF
NA,TRBJ1-1,NA,TRBV7-2,TGTGCCAGCAGCCCACGGGGGAACACTGAAGCTTTCTTT,CASSPRGNTEAFF
NA,TRBJ2-1,NA,TRBV2,TGTGCCAGCTCAAAGGGACTTGGCTCCTACAATGAGCAGTTCTTC,CASSKGLGSYNEQFF
NA,TRBJ1-3,NA,TRBV11-3,TGTGCCAGCAGCTTAGGAGTTCCAAACACCATATATTTT,CASSLGVPNTIYF
NA,TRBJ1-4,once,TRBV19,TGTGCCAGTAGTATAGATCACCCTAGGTGGGAAGAGAATGAAAAACTGTTTTTT,CASSIDHPRWEENEKLFF
TRBD2,TRBJ2-5,NA,TRBV9,TGTGCCAGCAGCGAGAGCCCAAGACTAGCGGGAGGCCCCGGGGAGACCCAGTACTTC,CASSESPRLAGGPGETQYF
NA,TRBJ2-1,NA,TRBV6-6,TGTGCCAGCAGTTACTCGCCCGGGCGGAATAGGTTCTTC,CASSYSPGRNRFF
NA,TRBJ2-1,NA,TRBV5-1,TGCGCCAGCAGCTTGGGTACGGGAAACGATGAGCAGTTCTTC,CASSLGTGNDEQFF
TRBD1,TRBJ1-1,NA,TRBV18,TGTGCCAGCTCACCTTACAGGGGGAACATGAACACTGAAGCTTTCTTT,CASSPYRGNMNTEAFF
NA,TRBJ1-3,NA,TRBV7-6,TGTGCCAGTAAGTCGGGCCACTCTGGAAACACCATATATTTT,CASKSGHSGNTIYF
NA,TRBJ2-6,NA,TRBV28,TGTGCCAGCACTACTCAGGGTCGGGCTGGGGCCAACGTCCTGACTTTC,CASTTQGRAGANVLTF
TRBD1,TRBJ2-7,NA,TRBV5-5,TGTGCCAGCAGCTCCCGGGACAGGGGAAGAGGGCAGTACTTC,CASSSRDRGRGQYF
NA,TRBJ2-4,NA,TRBV4-2,TGTGCCAGCAGCCAAGATAGAAGCGGGCAAAACATTCAGTACTTC,CASSQDRSGQNIQYF
TRBD1,TRBJ1-2,NA,TRBV14,TGTGCCAGCAGTCCCCGACAGGGCCGCTATGGCTACACCTTC,CASSPRQGRYGYTF
NA,TRBJ1-1,NA,TRBV21-1,TGTGCCAGCAGCAAAGAGTCCGGGGGAAAACCAAAGGACACTGAAGCTTTCTTT,CASSKESGGKPKDTEAFF
TRBD1,TRBJ1-1,NA,TRBV29-1,TGCAGCGTTAGACAGGGGGCCAACACTGAAGCTTTCTTT,CSVRQGANTEAFF
NA,TRBJ2-6,NA,TRBV28,TGTGCCAGCAGTTTAAGGGGGGTCGCTGGGGCCAACGTCCTGACTTTC,CASSLRGVAGANVLTF
TRBD2,TRBJ2-1,NA,TRBV7-8,TGTGCCAGCACCTTTTCTAGCGGGTTATACAATGAGCAGTTCTTC,CASTFSSGLYNEQFF
TRBD1,TRBJ1-2,NA,TRBV9,TGTGCCAGCAGCGGCGGACTATGGGACAGGCTGAGCTATGGCTACACCTTC,CASSGGLWDRLSYGYTF
TRBD2,TRBJ2-7,NA,TRBV5-1,TGCGCCAGCCACGGGGCTAGCGGTGGCTACGAGCAGTACTTC,CASHGASGGYEQYF
TRBD2,TRBJ2-5,NA,TRBV2,TGTGCCAGCAGTACGAGGCCCGGGACTAGCGGGAGTCCAGAGACCCAGTACTTC,CASSTRPGTSGSPETQYF
NA,TRBJ1-2,NA,TRBV19,TGTGCCAGTAGTGCAGGATTTAACTATGGCTACACCTTC,CASSAGFNYGYTF
TRBD2,TRBJ2-7,NA,TRBV7-9,TGTGCCAGCAGCTCCCGGCCCGGGACTAGCGGGAGCTACGAGCAGTACTTC,CASSSRPGTSGSYEQYF
NA,TRBJ1-1,NA,TRBV5-6,TGTGCCAGCAGCTTATCGCCAGCGAACACTGAAGCTTTCTTT,CASSLSPANTEAFF
NA,TRBJ1-1,NA,TRBV28,TGTGCCAGCAGTTGGGTGCAGGGAAACATGAACACTGAAGCTTTCTTT,CASSWVQGNMNTEAFF